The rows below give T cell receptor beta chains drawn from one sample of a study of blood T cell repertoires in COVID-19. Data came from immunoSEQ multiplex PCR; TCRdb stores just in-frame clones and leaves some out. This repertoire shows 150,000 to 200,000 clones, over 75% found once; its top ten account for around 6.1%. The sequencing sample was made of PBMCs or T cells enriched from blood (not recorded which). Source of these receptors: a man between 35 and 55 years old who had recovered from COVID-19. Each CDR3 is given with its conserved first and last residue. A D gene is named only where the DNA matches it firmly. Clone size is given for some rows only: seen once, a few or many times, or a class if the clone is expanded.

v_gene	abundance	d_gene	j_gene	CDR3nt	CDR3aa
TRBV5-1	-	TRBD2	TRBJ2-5	TGCGCCAGCACCGGACTAGCGGGGGGGCCACCACCAGGGGAGACCCAGTACTTC	CASTGLAGGPPPGETQYF
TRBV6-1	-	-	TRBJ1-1	TGTGCCAGCAAGCAGGGTATCACTGAAGCTTTCTTT	CASKQGITEAFF
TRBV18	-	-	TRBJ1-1	TGTGCCAGCTCACCTAAAGTTACACCAGGCACTGAAGCTTTCTTT	CASSPKVTPGTEAFF
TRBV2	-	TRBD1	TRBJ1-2	TGTGCCAGCAGCGTCCGACTACTGGGACAGAATGGCTACACCTTC	CASSVRLLGQNGYTF
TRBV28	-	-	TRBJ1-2	TGTGCCAGCAGTAAAGTAGGACAGATCGCTAACTATGGCTACACCTTC	CASSKVGQIANYGYTF
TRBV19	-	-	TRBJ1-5	TGTGCCAGTAGCCGCTCTGGCGAGGGGGTAGCGGGTAATCAGCCCCAGCATTTT	CASSRSGEGVAGNQPQHF
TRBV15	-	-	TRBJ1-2	TGTGCCACCAGCAGAGATTCGGGGGGCCGAAGGGGCTACACCTTC	CATSRDSGGRRGYTF
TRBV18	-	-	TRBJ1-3	TGTGCCAGCTCACCAGGACAAGAACGAGCCATATATTTT	CASSPGQERAIYF
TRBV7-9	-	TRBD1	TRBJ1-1	TGTGCCAGCAGCTTCGGACAGGGCAACAATGAAGCTTTCTTT	CASSFGQGNNEAFF
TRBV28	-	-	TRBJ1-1	TGTGCCAGCAGTTTGTGGGGAGGTGACACTGAAGCTTTCTTT	CASSLWGGDTEAFF
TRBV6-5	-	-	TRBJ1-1	TGTGCCAGCAGTTACCGGAATCCAGACAGTGAAGCTTTCTTT	CASSYRNPDSEAFF
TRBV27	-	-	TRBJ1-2	TGTGCCAGCAGTTTATTACCGGGAGGCTATGGCTACACCTTC	CASSLLPGGYGYTF
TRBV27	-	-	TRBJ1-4	TGTGCCAGCAGTTTAGCCAGGGAGGATGAAAAACTGTTTTTT	CASSLAREDEKLFF
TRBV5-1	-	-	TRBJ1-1	TGCGCCAGCAGCTTGGGTCGCGTAACTACGAACACTGAAGCTTTCTTT	CASSLGRVTTNTEAFF
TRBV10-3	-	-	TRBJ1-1	TGTGCCATCAGTGGGGGACTTGAAGCTTTCTTT	CAISGGLEAFF
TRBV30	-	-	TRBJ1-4	TGTGCCTGGAGTGTACTTAGGGGAACTAATGAAAAACTGTTTTTT	CAWSVLRGTNEKLFF
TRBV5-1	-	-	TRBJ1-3	TGCGCCAGCAGCCACGGACAGAGCTCTGGAAACACCATATATTTT	CASSHGQSSGNTIYF
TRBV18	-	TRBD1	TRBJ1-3	TGTGCCAGCTCACTTTATCCGGGACAGGGGCCTGGAAACACCATATATTTT	CASSLYPGQGPGNTIYF
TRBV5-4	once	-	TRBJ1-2	TGTGCCAGCAGCGAGTTCGACCAAAAGACTTTAAGCAACTATGGCTACACCTTC	CASSEFDQKTLSNYGYTF
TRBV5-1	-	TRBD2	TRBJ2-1	TGCGCCAGCAGCTTGCGGGGGGACTCCTACAATGAGCAGTTCTTC	CASSLRGDSYNEQFF
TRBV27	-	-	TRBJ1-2	TGTGCCAGCAGCCCCTCGGGTCGACTCGGGGGCTACACCTTC	CASSPSGRLGGYTF
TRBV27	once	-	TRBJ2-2	TGTGCCAGCAGTTTACTGGCAGGGGCTACCGGGGAGCTGTTTTTT	CASSLLAGATGELFF
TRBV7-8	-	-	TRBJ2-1	TGTGCCAGCAGCTTAATGTTCTGGAGTAGTTCCTACAATGAGCAGTTCTTC	CASSLMFWSSSYNEQFF
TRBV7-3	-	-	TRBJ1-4	TGTGCCAGCAGCTTACGAGGGCCGGGATCTCTAACTAATGAAAAACTGTTTTTT	CASSLRGPGSLTNEKLFF
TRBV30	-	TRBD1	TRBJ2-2	TGTGCCTGGAGGCAGGGGGCGGTCGACACCGGGGAGCTGTTTTTT	CAWRQGAVDTGELFF
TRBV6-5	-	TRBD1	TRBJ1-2	TGTGCCAGCTTACAGACAGGGGAGGTTGATGGCTACACCTTC	CASLQTGEVDGYTF
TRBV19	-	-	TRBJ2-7	TGTGCCAGTAGTATGTACAGTAACTCCTACGAGCAGTACTTC	CASSMYSNSYEQYF
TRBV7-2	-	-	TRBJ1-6	TGTGCCAGCAGCTTAGTGGGGGCAGGGCCCTATAATTCACCCCTCCACTTT	CASSLVGAGPYNSPLHF
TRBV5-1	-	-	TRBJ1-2	TGCGCCAGCAGCCCTGGGGGGGTCGAGGGCTACACCTTC	CASSPGGVEGYTF
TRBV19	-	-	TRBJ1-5	TGTGCCAGTAGGGCGGGCACCTTTGTTATTCAGCATTTT	CASRAGTFVIQHF
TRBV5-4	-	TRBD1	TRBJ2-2	TGTGCCAGCAGCCCTGGAGGGACAGGGGAGACCGGGGAGCTGTTTTTT	CASSPGGTGETGELFF
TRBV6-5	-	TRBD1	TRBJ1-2	TGTGCCAGCAGGGACAGAGACAGGGTCTCTAAAGGCTACACCTTC	CASRDRDRVSKGYTF
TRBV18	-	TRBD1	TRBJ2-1	TGTGCCAGCTCATCAGGACAGGGACGGTACAATGAGCAGTTCTTC	CASSSGQGRYNEQFF
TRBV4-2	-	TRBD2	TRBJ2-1	TGTGCCAGCAGCCAAGATTGGACTAGCGGGGGGAATGAGCAGTTCTTC	CASSQDWTSGGNEQFF
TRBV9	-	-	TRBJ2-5	TGTGCCAGCAGCCAAGGAGGGCAGACCCAGTACTTC	CASSQGGQTQYF
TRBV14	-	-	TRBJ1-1	TGTGCCAGCAGCCAAGGGGGCTCTGGGACTGAAGCTTTCTTT	CASSQGGSGTEAFF
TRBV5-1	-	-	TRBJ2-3	TGCGCCAGCGGACTAGGGGGTAGCACAGATACGCAGTATTTT	CASGLGGSTDTQYF
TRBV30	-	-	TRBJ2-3	TGTGCCTGGAGTGTACGGGTTTCGGTCGGGATTCGCACAGATACGCAGTATTTT	CAWSVRVSVGIRTDTQYF
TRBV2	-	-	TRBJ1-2	TGTGCCGGAGGAATCGGACTTACCGCAAACTATGGCTACACCTTC	CAGGIGLTANYGYTF
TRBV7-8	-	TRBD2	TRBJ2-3	TGTGCCAGCAGCACCCTGCTCAGCGGGGTAATCACAGATACGCAGTATTTT	CASSTLLSGVITDTQYF
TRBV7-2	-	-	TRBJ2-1	TGTGCCAGCAGCCCCTCTTTGCGACCCAATAGCGATACCCGCAATGAGCAGTTCTTC	CASSPSLRPNSDTRNEQFF
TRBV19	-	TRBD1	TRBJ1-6	TGTGCCAGTAGTTTTACAGGGACCGGACAGGGAAATTCACCCCTCCACTTT	CASSFTGTGQGNSPLHF
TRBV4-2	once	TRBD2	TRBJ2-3	TGTGCCAGCAGCCAAGATGGGACTAGCGGGGGCACTAGCACAGATACGCAGTATTTT	CASSQDGTSGGTSTDTQYF
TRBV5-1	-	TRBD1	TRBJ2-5	TGCGCCAGCAGCTTGATCCCCCCCGGACAGGGGGCCGGAGAGACCCAGTACTTC	CASSLIPPGQGAGETQYF
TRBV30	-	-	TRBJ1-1	TGTGCCTGGAGTGCATCCCGGGGGGGCACTGAAGCTTTCTTT	CAWSASRGGTEAFF
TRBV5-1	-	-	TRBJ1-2	TGCGCCAGCAGCTCGAACCCCCAGGGGAACTATGGCTACACCTTC	CASSSNPQGNYGYTF
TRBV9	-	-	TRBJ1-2	TGTGCCAGCAGCAAACAGGTCTCGGATGGCTACACCTTC	CASSKQVSDGYTF
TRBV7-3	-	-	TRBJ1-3	TGTGCCAGCAGCTTACAACCAGGGCTGGCTGGAAACACCATATATTTT	CASSLQPGLAGNTIYF
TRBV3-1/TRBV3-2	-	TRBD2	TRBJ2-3	TGTGCCAGCAGCCCCATCAGAGTAATTGGACTAGCGGAGGATACGCAGTATTTT	CASSPIRVIGLAEDTQYF
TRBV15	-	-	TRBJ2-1	TGTGCCACCAGCAGAGAGTACCAAGGGGATGAGCAGTTCTTC	CATSREYQGDEQFF
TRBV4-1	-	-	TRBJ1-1	TGCGCCAGCAGCCAAGGACAGTTAATGAACACTGAAGCTTTCTTT	CASSQGQLMNTEAFF
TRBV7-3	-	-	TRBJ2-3	TGTGCCAGCAGCCCCCCCTACGACACAGATACGCAGTATTTT	CASSPPYDTDTQYF